Included here is one T cell receptor (beta chain) sequence, with context. The antigen is undetermined. V gave up 5 bases and J gave up 4 bases; unmatched junction bases: 9. There are 16 residues in the CDR3. Germline V gives CDR1 MDHEN, CDR2 SYDVKM. This record belongs to a study of cytomegalovirus exposure and HLA in healthy donors. Study observations and caveats: Altogether, 160 or so TCR beta chains were recorded as cytomegalovirus-associated.

Only in-frame clones appear in the TCRdb table, and some are missing; sequencing was by immunoSEQ multiplex PCR. The sample yields fewer than 90,000 clones, 94% seen once. The clonotype was recovered from a woman aged 18-30 years in good health and CMV-seronegative. Source material: PBMCs. The rearrangement joins TRBV28 to TRBJ1-3, with TRBD1 identical over 9 bases. The CDR3 DNA sequence: TGTGCCAGCAGTCCCTGGGACAGGGAAAGGGGAAACACCATATATTTT. Protein sequence: CASSPWDRERGNTIYF. Drawing the rest from reference TRBV28 and TRBJ1-3, the complete variable domain is DVKVTQSSRYLVKRTGEKVFLECVQDMDHENMFWYRQDPGLGLRLIYFSYDVKMKEKGDIPEGYSVSREKKERFSLILESASTNQTSMYLCASSPWDRERGNTIYFGEGSWLTVV.